The clone carrying this T cell receptor (beta chain) was counted many times. Its specificity is not known. TCRdb itself ran the 5' RACE reads through MiXCR, one entry per CDR3 protein. The sample records about 460,000 distinct CDR3 sequences, 5.3% being singletons. This sample is part of a study of CD8 T cells in ankylosing spondylitis. CDR3 size: 17 residues. Germline CDR1 is SGHTA and CDR2 is FQGNSA. Trimming took 1 base from V and 6 from J, leaving 20 bases between them. Study-level findings and limits: As reported, disease-linked clones showed significant enrichment in matched ankylosing spondylitis synovial fluid. Made up of roughly 8 highly homologous variants, a TCR beta motif appeared characteristic of ankylosing spondylitis blood.

Sequencing was performed on blood, either unsorted or a sorted T cell fraction (not recorded which). The rearrangement joins TRBV7-2 to TRBJ2-3, with unresolved D. The TCR was taken from a male donor with ankylosing spondylitis. The CDR3 DNA reads TGTGCCAGCAGCTTAGAAAGAGGCTCTCTAGGGTCGGATACGCAGTATTTT. Its translation is CASSLERGSLGSDTQYF. The variable domain in full, completed from reference TRBV7-2 and TRBJ2-3, reads GAGVSQSPSNKVTEKGKDVELRCDPISGHTALYWYRQSLGQGLEFLIYFQGNSAPDKSGLPSDRFSAERTGGSVSTLTIQRTQQEDSAVYLCASSLERGSLGSDTQYFGPGTRLTVL.